This T cell receptor (beta chain) stems from a study of identical twins. The CDR3 totals 16 residues. Trimming took 1 base from V and 2 from J; bases not matched to a gene: 5. The germline V gene encodes CDR1 SGHTA and CDR2 FQGNSA. TCRdb re-analysed the 5' RACE reads in MiXCR, keeping a single row per CDR3 protein. This table holds about 500,000 distinct CDR3 sequences, about 13% found once. These data also featured in a second study, about yellow fever vaccine responses in identical twins.

The chain employs TRBV7-2 and TRBJ2-1, with 7 bases lining up with TRBD2. The receptor comes from a woman in her late teens or twenties in good health. The specimen sequenced was CD4+ T cells sorted from blood. CDR3 nucleotide sequence: TGTGCCAGCAGCTTAGAAGGCGGGAGCGCCTACAATGAGCAGTTCTTC. This sequence encodes CASSLEGGSAYNEQFF. Filled out from reference TRBV7-2 and TRBJ2-1, the complete variable domain reads GAGVSQSPSNKVTEKGKDVELRCDPISGHTALYWYRQSLGQGLEFLIYFQGNSAPDKSGLPSDRFSAERTGGSVSTLTIQRTQQEDSAVYLCASSLEGGSAYNEQFFGPGTRLTVL.